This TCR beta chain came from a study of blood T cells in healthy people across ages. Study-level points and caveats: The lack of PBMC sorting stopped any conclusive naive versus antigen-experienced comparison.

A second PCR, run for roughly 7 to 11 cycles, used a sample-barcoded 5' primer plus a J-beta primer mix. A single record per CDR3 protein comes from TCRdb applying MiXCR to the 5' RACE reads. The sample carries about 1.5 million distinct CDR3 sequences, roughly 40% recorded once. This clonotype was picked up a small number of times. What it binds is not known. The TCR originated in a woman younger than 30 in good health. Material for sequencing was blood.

Here the CDR3 reads CASEGGYNEQFF. For the CDR3, the DNA is TGTGCCAGCGAGGGCGGTTACAATGAGCAGTTCTTC. This sequence joins TRBV6-1 and TRBJ2-1, with a possible D match to TRBD2 (5 bases). Per the germline V gene, CDR1 is MNHNS and CDR2 is SASEGT. The CDR3 runs to 12 residues. V was trimmed by 8 bases and J by 4 bases, leaving 9 bases between them.